Shown below are 30 T cell receptor beta chains from a single sample sequenced in a study of blood T cell repertoires in COVID-19 (dated by TCRdb to the early 2020s). The library was made by the immunoSEQ multiplex PCR assay. TCRdb retrieved this table from immuneACCESS and kept in-frame rearrangements only. Not all clones are present; in checked studies, unresolved V genes account for under half, and no reason is known for the remainder. The table for this sample lists about 390,000 clones; 85% to 90% of them were counted only once. The top ten clones comprise roughly a tenth of the sample. Specimen: PBMCs or T cells enriched from blood (not recorded which). The receptor source for this set is a woman between 45 and 65 years old who had recovered from COVID-19.

The chain is built from TRBV2 and TRBJ1-6; 7 bases map to TRBD1. Germline CDR1 is SNHLY and CDR2 is FYNNEI. The V gene end was trimmed by 7 bases and the J gene end by 7 bases; junction bases not matched to a gene: 7. The CDR3 totals 14 residues. CDR3 DNA sequence: TGTGCCAGCACCGAGACAGGGACCAATTCACCCCTCCACTTT. Its translation is CASTETGTNSPLHF.

V gene TRBV4-2 combines with J gene TRBJ2-6, with a possible D match to TRBD2 (5 bases). Trimming left V 0 bases short and J 3 bases short, with 12 bases between. CDR1 LGHNA and CDR2 YNFKEQ come from the germline V gene. The CDR3 is 17 amino acids. CDR3 bases: TGTGCCAGCAGCCAAGAGTTCCGAGGGAATGGGGCCAACGTCCTGACTTTC. Protein: CASSQEFRGNGANVLTF.

The chain employs TRBV5-1 and TRBJ1-2; D may be TRBD1 (6 bases). Germline CDR1 is SGHRS and CDR2 is YFSETQ. The CDR3 is 15 amino acids. The V and J ends lost 0 bases and 5 bases respectively, with 14 bases between them. The CDR3 spells CASSLGIAGDYGYTF. Written as DNA, the CDR3 is TGCGCCAGCAGCTTGGGGATAGCAGGGGATTATGGCTACACCTTC. Full variable domain (outside the CDR3, taken from reference TRBV5-1 and TRBJ1-2): KAGVTQTPRYLIKTRGQQVTLSCSPISGHRSVSWYQQTPGQGLQFLFEYFSETQRNKGNFPGRFSGRQFSNSRSEMNVSTLELGDSALYLCASSLGIAGDYGYTFGSGTRLTVV.

V and J are TRBV30 and TRBJ2-2; TRBD2 aligns across 8 bases. Germline-derived CDR1 and CDR2 are GTSNPN and SVGIG (reference sequence). The J segment lost 4 bases and the V segment lost 7 bases, leaving 8 bases of the junction unmatched. This CDR3 has 14 residues. The CDR3 coding sequence is TGTGCCTCCTCTTTTCGGGGGGGCACCGGGGAGCTGTTTTTT. Its protein product is CASSFRGGTGELFF. Full variable domain (outside the CDR3, taken from reference TRBV30 and TRBJ2-2): SQTIHQWPATLVQPVGSPLSLECTVEGTSNPNLYWYRQAAGRGLQLLFYSVGIGQISSEVPQNLSASRPQDRQFILSSKKLLLSDSGFYLCASSFRGGTGELFFGEGSRLTVL.

The V gene is TRBV6-1, the J gene TRBJ2-7, with TRBD1 as a possible D gene (8 bases). CDR3 size: 15 residues. Per germline, CDR1 MNHNS and CDR2 SASEGT. V lost 8 bases, J lost 4 bases, and 21 bases lay in between. For the CDR3, the DNA is TGTGCCAGCGGTGTAGACAGGGGAGGGGGTTACGAGCAGTACTTC. Its protein is CASGVDRGGGYEQYF.

The V call is TRBV2, the J call TRBJ1-1; the D gene is possibly TRBD1 (6 bases). Trimming took off 2 bases at V and 5 bases at J, with 15 bases between the two ends. From germline, CDR1 is SNHLY and CDR2 FYNNEI. The CDR3 spans 15 residues. The CDR3 sequence: CASSENLGARTEAFF. Here the CDR3 DNA reads TGTGCCAGCAGTGAAAATCTGGGGGCGCGGACTGAAGCTTTCTTT.

This sequence joins TRBV27 and TRBJ1-6; TRBD1 aligns across 11 bases. The V gene end was trimmed by 3 bases and the J gene end by 8 bases; junction bases not matched to a gene: 3. The germline V gene encodes CDR1 MNHEY and CDR2 SMNVEV (reference sequence). CDR3 size: 15 residues. Here the CDR3 DNA reads TGTGCCAGCAGTTTCCTGGACAGGGGGCATTCACCCCTCCACTTT. This encodes CASSFLDRGHSPLHF.

This clone came up a few times. The chain combines TRBV3-1 (or the pseudogene TRBV3-2) with TRBJ1-1, with 7 bases identical to TRBD1. CDR1 and CDR2 from the germline V gene are LGHDT and YNNKEL (reference sequence). V shed 1 base, J shed 3 bases, and the junction held 2 bases outside the gene matches. This CDR3 has 14 amino acids. CDR3 in amino acids: CASSQARGDTEAFF. DNA of the CDR3: TGTGCCAGCAGCCAAGCCAGGGGGGACACTGAAGCTTTCTTT.

The V gene is TRBV7-9, the J gene TRBJ1-5, with a weak D call TRBD1 (6 bases). This CDR3 has 16 residues. CDR1 is SEHNR and CDR2 is FQNEAQ in the germline V gene (reference sequence). V was pared by 3 bases and J by 3 bases, with 15 bases between. The CDR3 DNA reads as TGTGCCAGCAGCTTGGGGGGGCTATCAGTCAATCAGCCCCAGCATTTT. Protein sequence: CASSLGGLSVNQPQHF.

This clone was seen more than once but under ten times. This sequence joins TRBV12-3 or TRBV12-4 and TRBJ1-2; D remains unclear. V was shortened by 5 bases and J by 11 bases, with 15 bases between the two germline ends. This CDR3 contains 12 residues. DNA for the CDR3: TGTGCCAGCAGTCCCGGAGAGGCCGGGTACACCTTC. Its translation: CASSPGEAGYTF.

In this sample, this clone turned up once. CDR3 in amino acids: CASSQGGQGTSGNTIYF. CDR3 nucleotides: TGCGCCAGCAGCCAAGGGGGGCAGGGCACCTCCGGAAACACCATATATTTT. The chain carries TRBV4-1 and TRBJ1-3, with a tentative D call TRBD1 (6 bases). CDR1 is MGHRA and CDR2 is YSYEKL in the germline V gene. The CDR3 sequence is 17 residues long. Deletions cut 1 base from V and 4 bases from J, with 17 bases between.

The chain links TRBV5-1 to TRBJ2-7; 7 nucleotides align to TRBD1. Germline-derived CDR1 and CDR2 are SGHRS and YFSETQ. Losses at the gene ends were 5 bases for V and 2 bases for J; bases not matched to a gene: 7. This CDR3 is built from 14 residues. The CDR3 DNA is TGCGCCAGCAGGTTCGGGACAGATACCTACGAGCAGTACTTC. Amino acid sequence: CASRFGTDTYEQYF.

CDR3 sequence (DNA): TGTGCTAGTGGGAAAAGACCCGAGGCCGAAAAACTGTTTTTT. Amino acid sequence: CASGKRPEAEKLFF. This chain links TRBV12-5 with TRBJ1-4; D unclear. The CDR3 spans 14 residues. Germline lookup yields CDR1 LGHNT and CDR2 FRNRAP. V lost 6 bases and J lost 8, with 16 bases in between.

Of note for this clone: The junction does not match germline at one end; this may be a read error. The chain employs TRBV7-7 and TRBJ2-3, with 10 bases lining up with TRBD1. The CDR3 consists of 18 residues. CDR1 and CDR2 (germline): SSHAT, FNYEAQ (reference sequence). The CDR3 nucleotides are TGTGCTAGCAGCCCCGGACAGGGGGGATTTTTTAGCACAGATACGCAGTATTTT. It codes for CASSPGQGGFFSTDTQYF.

The V gene is TRBV6-6, the J gene TRBJ1-6; TRBD1 agrees at 9 bases. V lost 5 bases, J lost 2 bases, and 4 bases stayed unmatched. Germline values: CDR1 MNHNY, CDR2 SVGAGI (reference sequence). CDR3 length: 16 residues. CDR3 in amino acids: CASSRDRGTYNSPLHF. The DNA of the CDR3 is TGTGCCAGCAGTCGAGACAGGGGGACCTATAATTCACCCCTCCACTTT.

The V call is TRBV2, the J call TRBJ2-1, with TRBD1 matching 7 bases. Losses at the gene ends were 10 bases for V and 3 bases for J; bases not matched to a gene: 6. The CDR3 is 13 residues long. In germline, CDR1 is SNHLY, CDR2 FYNNEI. Written as DNA, the CDR3 is TGTGCCACTGGGACAGCCCACTACAATGAGCAGTTCTTC. This translates into CATGTAHYNEQFF.

The chain combines TRBV7-9 with TRBJ2-7, with D possibly matching TRBD2 (6 bases). Trimming left V 5 bases short and J 3 bases short, with 17 bases between. The CDR3 spans 15 residues. Germline assignment: CDR1 SEHNR and CDR2 FQNEAQ (reference sequence). The CDR3 DNA follows: TGTGCCAGCAGCCCGGTCGGGGGTCCCCACTACGAGCAGTACTTC. It is translated as CASSPVGGPHYEQYF.

This chain links TRBV5-5 with TRBJ1-1; no clear D. The CDR3 sequence is 13 residues long. In germline, CDR1 is SGHKS, CDR2 YYEKEE (reference sequence). V lost 4 bases and J 1 base, leaving 8 bases between the germline ends. Here the CDR3 DNA reads TGTGCCAGCAGCGCAGGTGCGAACACTGAAGCTTTCTTT. Protein: CASSAGANTEAFF.

J is TRBJ1-2 and V is TRBV28, with a weak D call TRBD1 (5 bases). CDR3 size: 15 residues. Germline assignment: CDR1 MDHEN and CDR2 SYDVKM. With 2 bases removed from V and 8 bases from J, the gap between germline ends came to 18 bases. CDR3: CASSLLDPRQGGYTF. In DNA form, the CDR3 reads TGTGCCAGCAGTTTACTCGACCCACGGCAGGGAGGCTACACCTTC.

The J gene is TRBJ1-1, the V gene TRBV28; weak D call: TRBD1 (5 bases). The V end was cut by 6 bases, the J end by 1 base, with 9 bases between. From germline, CDR1 is MDHEN and CDR2 SYDVKM. This CDR3 region has 13 residues. This CDR3 reads CASSLDTNTEAFF. CDR3 coding DNA: TGTGCCAGCAGCTTGGACACGAACACTGAAGCTTTCTTT.

V usage is TRBV2 and J usage is TRBJ1-4; D is undetermined. The germline V and J ends were trimmed by 6 bases and 0 bases, with 11 bases remaining between them. The germline CDR1 and CDR2 sequences are SNHLY and FYNNEI. This CDR3 region has 15 residues. CDR3 nucleotide sequence: TGTGCCAGCAGGAGACGGGTTGCAACTAATGAAAAACTGTTTTTT. Encoded protein: CASRRRVATNEKLFF.

This chain links TRBV28 with TRBJ1-2; the match to TRBD1 covers 9 bases. This CDR3 region has 15 residues. CDR1 is MDHEN and CDR2 is SYDVKM in the germline V gene. V dropped 5 bases and J dropped 8; count of bases not matched to a gene: 12. Here the CDR3 DNA reads TGTGCCAGCAGTCCAAGTCTAGGACAGGGGAAAGGCTACACCTTC. It specifies CASSPSLGQGKGYTF.

This chain links TRBV29-1 with TRBJ2-2; no definite D call. Trimming shortened V by 4 bases and J by 0 bases, and 9 bases separated the two germline ends. The CDR3 length is 14 residues. Germline assignment: CDR1 SQVTM and CDR2 ANQGSEA. The CDR3 DNA follows: TGCAGCGTTGTTAGCCAACCGAACACCGGGGAGCTGTTTTTT. The encoded protein is CSVVSQPNTGELFF.

Comments on this clone: Different DNA sequences within this sample yield the same CDR3. V and J are TRBV5-1 and TRBJ2-7; 10 nucleotides agree with TRBD2. J was trimmed by 4 bases and V by 0 bases; bases with no gene match: 1. Per the germline V gene, CDR1 is SGHRS and CDR2 is YFSETQ. There are 14 residues in the CDR3. This CDR3 is CASSLGSGGYEQYF. CDR3 DNA: TGCGCCAGCAGCTTGGGTAGCGGGGGGTACGAGCAGTACTTC.

J is TRBJ1-4 and V is TRBV4-1, with D perhaps matching TRBD1 (6 bases). The CDR3 has 16 residues. From germline, CDR1 is MGHRA and CDR2 YSYEKL. Trimming shortened V by 4 bases and J by 8 bases, and 20 bases separated the two germline ends. This CDR3 reads CASSPYHPDRGEKLFF. For the CDR3, the DNA is TGCGCCAGCAGCCCCTACCATCCGGACAGAGGGGAAAAACTGTTTTTT.

This clone was observed once. V gene TRBV5-1 combines with J gene TRBJ2-5; D is unclear. The CDR3 length is 13 residues. The germline V gene encodes CDR1 SGHRS and CDR2 YFSETQ. V lost 0 bases and J lost 5, with 8 bases in between. This CDR3 reads CASSLVVQETQYF. CDR3 coding DNA: TGCGCCAGCAGCTTGGTCGTGCAGGAGACCCAGTACTTC.

DNA of the CDR3: TGTGCCAGCAGTTTCGACAGGAATACGCAGTATTTT. It is translated as CASSFDRNTQYF. The V gene is TRBV12-3 or TRBV12-4, the J gene TRBJ2-3; TRBD1 is a possible D gene (6 bases). Trimming pared 3 bases from V and 7 bases from J, leaving 8 bases between. The CDR3 totals 12 residues.

This clone was counted only a few times. The chain is built from TRBV7-2 and TRBJ1-2; tentative D call: TRBD1 (5 bases). Germline V gene lookup returns CDR1 SGHTA and CDR2 FQGNSA. V was shortened by 3 bases and J by 4 bases, with 6 bases between the two germline ends. The CDR3 sequence is 12 residues long. CDR3 region: CASSLGLYGYTF. CDR3 bases: TGTGCCAGCAGCTTGGGACTCTATGGCTACACCTTC.

This chain uses TRBV5-1 with TRBJ2-7, with no clear D. V lost 4 bases, J lost 2 bases, and 10 bases lay in between. Germline V gene sequence: CDR1 SGHRS, CDR2 YFSETQ. The CDR3 has 13 residues. The CDR3 reads CASSETFPYEQYF. As DNA, the CDR3 is TGCGCCAGCAGCGAGACATTCCCCTACGAGCAGTACTTC.

The chain uses TRBV18 and TRBJ1-1; 10 positions agree with TRBD1. The J segment lost 3 bases and the V segment lost 4 bases, leaving 8 bases of the junction unmatched. Germline values: CDR1 KGHSH, CDR2 LQKENI. This CDR3 is 16 amino acids long. The CDR3 DNA follows: TGTGCCAGCTCACTAATACGACAGGGGGCCGACACTGAAGCTTTCTTT. Translation gives CASSLIRQGADTEAFF. Variable domain in full (rest from reference TRBV18 and TRBJ1-1): NAGVMQNPRHLVRRRGQEARLRCSPMKGHSHVYWYRQLPEEGLKFMVYLQKENIIDESGMPKERFSAEFPKEGPSILRIQQVVRGDSAAYFCASSLIRQGADTEAFFGQGTRLTVV.